The next 28 T cell receptor beta chains were all read from a single sample in a study of tumor-infiltrating T cells and Merkel cell polyomavirus. Every patient's tumor was robustly positive for Merkel cell polyomavirus Large T antigen on immunohistochemistry. The data were produced by immunoSEQ multiplex PCR, yet TCRdb's version contains in-frame clones alone and is incomplete. The sample lists 1,000 or so clones, 87% occurring once. Material: Merkel cell polyomavirus peptide tetramer+ CD8+ T cells sorted from blood. The receptor source for this set is a man aged 55 to 70 with Merkel cell carcinoma.

CDR3 sequence (DNA): TGTGCCAGCAGCGTCACTAGCTCCACAGATACGCAGTATTTT. Protein sequence: CASSVTSSTDTQYF. This rearrangement joins TRBV6-5 to TRBJ2-3; D is possibly TRBD2 (6 bases). This CDR3 has 14 amino acids. Trimming left V 6 bases short and J 2 bases short, with 12 bases between. Germline CDR1 is MNHEY and CDR2 is SVGAGI.

The chain has TRBV30 and TRBJ2-2; D is possibly TRBD1 (6 bases). Germline-derived CDR1 and CDR2 are GTSNPN and SVGIG (reference sequence). The CDR3 covers 12 residues. Between the trimmed V and J ends, which lost 5 bases and 7 bases, there was a span of 11 bases. The CDR3 coding sequence is TGTGCCTGGGATCAGGGGCACGGGGAGCTGTTTTTT. Translated, it gives CAWDQGHGELFF.

The chain is built from TRBV9 and TRBJ1-1, with a weak D call TRBD1 (6 bases). V was clipped by 3 bases and J by 8 bases, with 14 bases between them. CDR1 and CDR2 from the germline V gene are SGDLS and YYNGEE. This CDR3 has 13 residues. The CDR3 sequence is CASSATGTREAFF. The CDR3, as DNA: TGTGCCAGCAGCGCCACAGGGACCCGAGAAGCTTTCTTT.

The chain recombines TRBV2 with TRBJ2-5; a weak D match, TRBD1 (5 bases). The V gene's germline CDR1 is SNHLY and CDR2 FYNNEI. The V gene lost 6 bases and the J gene lost 5 bases, with 13 bases spanning the gap. CDR3 length equals 13 residues. The CDR3 DNA is TGTGCCAGCAGGGTCCAGGGAAGGGAGACCCAGTACTTC. This codes for CASRVQGRETQYF.

The chain has TRBV7-2 and TRBJ1-2; a weak D match, TRBD1 (6 bases). Germline CDR1 SGHTA, CDR2 FQGNSA. This CDR3 comprises 15 residues. V was pared by 2 bases and J by 4 bases, with 14 bases between. The CDR3 is CASSLTRTVSYGYTF. Written as DNA, the CDR3 is TGTGCCAGCAGCTTAACGAGGACAGTCTCCTATGGCTACACCTTC. The whole variable domain, remainder taken from reference TRBV7-2 and TRBJ1-2, is GAGVSQSPSNKVTEKGKDVELRCDPISGHTALYWYRQSLGQGLEFLIYFQGNSAPDKSGLPSDRFSAERTGGSVSTLTIQRTQQEDSAVYLCASSLTRTVSYGYTFGSGTRLTVV.

The gene calls are TRBV25-1 and TRBJ2-7; D may be TRBD2 (5 bases). Trimming pared 7 bases from V and 2 bases from J, leaving 12 bases between. This CDR3 has 13 residues. Looked up from germline, CDR1 is MGHDK and CDR2 is SYGVNS. In DNA, the CDR3 is TGTGCCAGCAAAGAGGGCCTTACCTACGAGCAGTACTTC. Translated: CASKEGLTYEQYF.

The chain carries TRBV4-1 and TRBJ1-3; 10 bases agree with TRBD1. The V and J ends lost 4 bases and 0 bases, in that order; junction bases with no gene match: 6. The germline gives CDR1 MGHRA, CDR2 YSYEKL. This CDR3 contains 17 residues. The CDR3 DNA follows: TGCGCCAGCAGCCTCCTGACAGGGGGCTTCTCTGGAAACACCATATATTTT. Translated: CASSLLTGGFSGNTIYF.

The gene calls are TRBV15 and TRBJ1-2; the D gene is possibly TRBD1 (6 bases). V was cut by 0 bases and J by 5 bases, with 22 bases left in between. Germline-derived CDR1 and CDR2 are LNHNV and YYDKDF (reference sequence). The CDR3 loop spans 18 amino acids. This CDR3 reads CATSRERGTNGGVYGYTF. In DNA form, the CDR3 reads TGTGCCACCAGCAGAGAGAGGGGGACAAACGGTGGGGTATATGGCTACACCTTC.

This chain uses TRBV11-2 with TRBJ1-2, with D tentatively TRBD1 (5 bases). The CDR3 runs to 12 residues. Germline V gives CDR1 SGHAT, CDR2 FQNNGV. Trimming cost V 5 bases and J 5 bases, with 9 bases left between them. The CDR3 reads CASSPGLYGYTF. The DNA of the CDR3 is TGTGCCAGCAGCCCAGGGCTTTATGGCTACACCTTC.

About this clone itself: This same CDR3 is encoded by further DNA sequences in the sample. The V gene is TRBV7-2, the J gene TRBJ2-7; D uncertain. CDR1 SGHTA and CDR2 FQGNSA come from the germline V gene. This CDR3 contains 13 residues. V lost 5 bases to trimming and J lost 0 bases, with 8 bases between them. CDR3 loop: CASSPPSSYEQYF. For the CDR3, the DNA is TGTGCCAGCAGCCCACCGAGCTCCTACGAGCAGTACTTC. The whole variable domain, remainder taken from reference TRBV7-2 and TRBJ2-7, is GAGVSQSPSNKVTEKGKDVELRCDPISGHTALYWYRQSLGQGLEFLIYFQGNSAPDKSGLPSDRFSAERTGGSVSTLTIQRTQQEDSAVYLCASSPPSSYEQYFGPGTRLTVT.

The V gene is TRBV9, the J gene TRBJ1-6; D call uncertain. CDR3 length equals 14 residues. The V gene lost 3 bases and the J gene lost 0 bases, with 4 bases spanning the gap. Germline CDR1 reads SGDLS; CDR2 reads YYNGEE. CDR3 loop: CASSASSYNSPLHF. The CDR3 bases are TGTGCCAGCAGCGCGAGCTCCTATAATTCACCCCTCCACTTT.

The chain uses TRBV9 and TRBJ2-4, with D unresolved. CDR3 length equals 14 residues. CDR1 is SGDLS, CDR2 YYNGEE, per germline. V dropped 3 bases and J dropped 4 bases, with 11 bases sitting between them. The CDR3 sequence: CASSAESLKNIQYF. DNA for the CDR3: TGTGCCAGCAGCGCCGAATCTCTAAAAAACATTCAGTACTTC.

V is TRBV11-2 and J is TRBJ1-1; D call uncertain. V gave up 6 bases and J gave up 1 base, with 9 bases separating them. This CDR3 is 13 amino acids long. Germline-derived CDR1 and CDR2 are SGHAT and FQNNGV. CDR3 bases: TGTGCCAGCAGAACTACACCGAACACTGAAGCTTTCTTT. Residues: CASRTTPNTEAFF.

This sequence joins TRBV5-1 and TRBJ2-3, with D maybe TRBD1 (5 bases). V was clipped by 0 bases and J by 0 bases, with 8 bases between them. This CDR3 is 15 amino acids long. Germline assignment: CDR1 SGHRS and CDR2 YFSETQ. The CDR3 spells CASSLGWTSTDTQYF. Written as DNA, the CDR3 is TGCGCCAGCAGCTTGGGATGGACAAGCACAGATACGCAGTATTTT.

The chain couples TRBV29-1 to TRBJ2-1, with 7 bases aligning to TRBD2. Trimming took 4 bases from V and 9 from J; bases not matched to a gene: 12. Germline loops: CDR1 SQVTM, CDR2 ANQGSEA. The CDR3 length is 14 residues. CDR3 in amino acids: CSVAMGLLLAEQFF. The CDR3 nucleotides read TGCAGCGTTGCGATGGGACTATTACTGGCTGAGCAGTTCTTC.

This clone has a single count. This sequence joins TRBV6-5 and TRBJ1-2, with TRBD1 matching over 8 bases. Trimming cost V 6 bases and J 4 bases; bases outside gene matches: 4. This CDR3 is built from 13 residues. CDR1 is MNHEY, CDR2 SVGAGI, per germline. CDR3 amino acids: CASRAGGGYGYTF. The CDR3 DNA sequence: TGTGCCAGCAGGGCAGGGGGCGGCTATGGCTACACCTTC.

The CDR3 region is CASSLSAQGVGQPQHF. The CDR3 DNA reads TGTGCCAGCAGTTTATCGGCACAGGGGGTTGGGCAGCCCCAGCATTTT. V gene TRBV27 combines with J gene TRBJ1-5; 8 bases align to TRBD1. This CDR3 contains 16 residues. Trimming cost V 0 bases and J 7 bases; bases outside gene matches: 8. CDR1 and CDR2 from the germline V gene are MNHEY and SMNVEV (reference sequence).

This sequence joins TRBV10-1 and TRBJ2-3, with D possibly TRBD1 on 6 matching bases. The CDR3 has 15 amino acids. Germline loops: CDR1 WNHNN, CDR2 SYGVQD (reference sequence). Trimming cost V 3 bases and J 5 bases, with 15 bases left between them. The chain's CDR3 is CASSDQGKGGDTQYF. In DNA, the CDR3 is TGCGCCAGCAGTGATCAGGGTAAAGGGGGAGATACGCAGTATTTT.

In regard to this clone: Other nucleotide sequences in the sample specify the same CDR3. The V call is TRBV11-3, the J call TRBJ2-1, with TRBD2 identical over 9 bases. Germline CDR1 and CDR2: SGHNT and YENEEA. The CDR3 is made up of 14 amino acids. J gave up 6 bases and V 5 bases, and 5 bases lay outside the gene matches. This CDR3 reads CASSLLSGSNEQFF. The CDR3 nucleotides are TGTGCCAGCAGCCTACTTAGCGGGAGCAATGAGCAGTTCTTC.

This rearrangement joins TRBV7-2 to TRBJ2-1, with 9 bases identical to TRBD2. Germline assignment: CDR1 SGHTA and CDR2 FQGNSA. The CDR3 totals 15 residues. J was trimmed by 4 bases and V by 4 bases; bases with no gene match: 5. CDR3 region: CASSSSTSGYNEQFF. CDR3 coding DNA: TGTGCCAGCAGCTCTTCGACTAGCGGATACAATGAGCAGTTCTTC. Combining the CDR3 with reference TRBV7-2 and TRBJ2-1 gives the whole variable domain GAGVSQSPSNKVTEKGKDVELRCDPISGHTALYWYRQSLGQGLEFLIYFQGNSAPDKSGLPSDRFSAERTGGSVSTLTIQRTQQEDSAVYLCASSSSTSGYNEQFFGPGTRLTVL.

V and J are TRBV5-4 and TRBJ2-7, with a tentative D call TRBD1 (6 bases). The germline gives CDR1 SGHNT, CDR2 YYREEE (reference sequence). V lost 4 bases and J 4 bases, leaving 18 bases between the germline ends. The CDR3 covers 15 residues. The CDR3 DNA is TGTGCCAGCAGCCATACCGGGACACCAGCTTACGAGCAGTACTTC. It is translated as CASSHTGTPAYEQYF.

V is TRBV4-3 and J is TRBJ2-1, with TRBD2 as a possible D gene (5 bases). Germline V CDR1 and CDR2: LGHNA, YSLEER. The CDR3 length is 15 residues. With 2 bases removed from V and 5 bases from J, the gap between germline ends came to 13 bases. The CDR3 is CASSQSSKGNNEQFF. The CDR3 DNA reads as TGCGCCAGCAGCCAATCTAGCAAAGGCAACAATGAGCAGTTCTTC.

The chain carries TRBV21-1 and TRBJ1-5. TRBV21-1 is listed as a pseudogene. There are 17 residues in the CDR3. DNA for the CDR3: TGTGCCAGCAGGCCACGCCTAGCTACATTGGATCATCAGCCCCAGCATTTT. Its translation is CASRPRLATLDHQPQHF.

This sequence joins TRBV15 and TRBJ2-1, with TRBD2 matching over 9 bases. There are 15 residues in the CDR3. The ends lost 3 bases at V and 0 bases at J; junction bases unmatched: 0. CDR1 is LNHNV, CDR2 YYDKDF, per germline (reference sequence). The DNA of the CDR3 is TGTGCCACCAGCAGGACTAGCGGCTCCTACAATGAGCAGTTCTTC. It encodes CATSRTSGSYNEQFF.

The chain couples TRBV4-2 to TRBJ2-2; D is perhaps TRBD2 (5 bases). Germline V gene lookup returns CDR1 LGHNA and CDR2 YNFKEQ. V gave up 2 bases and J gave up 8 bases, with 12 bases separating them. CDR3 length equals 14 residues. The CDR3 reads CASSQPLEAGELFF. The DNA for the CDR3 is TGTGCCAGCAGCCAACCTCTGGAGGCGGGGGAGCTGTTTTTT.

The chain recombines TRBV6-5 with TRBJ2-1; no definite D call. Germline V gene lookup returns CDR1 MNHEY and CDR2 SVGAGI. CDR3 size: 11 residues. V was cut by 5 bases and J by 8 bases, with 7 bases left in between. The CDR3 coding sequence is TGTGCCAGCAGTACCCGGGATGAGCAGTTCTTC. It is translated as CASSTRDEQFF.

The CDR3, as DNA: TGTGCCTGGAGTGTAGGGGGAAATCAGCCCCAGCATTTT. Residues: CAWSVGGNQPQHF. The chain couples TRBV30 to TRBJ1-5; TRBD1 is a possible D gene (6 bases). This CDR3 is built from 13 residues. Germline CDR1 reads GTSNPN; CDR2 reads SVGIG (reference sequence). With 0 bases removed from V and 4 bases from J, the gap between germline ends came to 7 bases.

J is TRBJ2-3 and V is TRBV18; D remains unclear. Per germline, CDR1 KGHSH and CDR2 LQKENI. V was cut by 3 bases and J by 2 bases, with 6 bases left in between. The CDR3 is 13 amino acids. The CDR3 here is CASSPSPTDTQYF. The CDR3 DNA reads as TGTGCCAGCTCACCCAGTCCCACAGATACGCAGTATTTT.